The 24 T cell receptor beta chains below were found in one sample sequenced in a study of T cell repertoires in cytomegalovirus infection. TCRdb processed the reads anew with MiXCR; each CDR3 protein has one entry. The table records 150,000 to 200,000 distinct CDR3 sequences, roughly 19% of them present only once. Sequencing used PBMCs. The receptors derive from a human donor in good health (CMV status not recorded). Some clones in this sample may be carry-over from other donors' samples.

This clonotype was counted only a few times. The chain is built from TRBV20-1 and TRBJ2-5; possible D gene TRBD1, 5 bases. Germline loops: CDR1 DFQATT, CDR2 SNEGSKA (reference sequence). The CDR3 is made up of 15 amino acids. Trimming removed 0 bases from V and 5 bases from J, with 16 bases in between. CDR3 bases: TGCAGTGCTAGAGAACTCAACAGGTTCCGCGAGACCCAGTACTTC. Residues: CSARELNRFRETQYF.

The chain links TRBV20-1 to TRBJ2-1; perhaps D is TRBD1 or TRBD2 (5 bases each). Per the germline V gene, CDR1 is DFQATT and CDR2 is SNEGSKA (reference sequence). Deletions cut 1 base from V and 0 bases from J, with 16 bases between. The CDR3 has 17 amino acids. The CDR3 loop reads CSARGGTLWSSYNEQFF. For the CDR3, the DNA is TGCAGTGCTAGAGGTGGGACGTTATGGAGCTCCTACAATGAGCAGTTCTTC.

The V call is TRBV28, the J call TRBJ2-7, with unresolved D. The CDR3 is made up of 12 amino acids. Germline V CDR1 and CDR2: MDHEN, SYDVKM. V was pared by 6 bases and J by 5 bases, with 11 bases between. CDR3 amino acids: CASSVYGDEQYF. CDR3 DNA sequence: TGTGCCAGCAGCGTGTATGGGGACGAGCAGTACTTC.

The sample holds a few counts of this clonotype. V is TRBV29-1 and J is TRBJ2-3; D gene ambiguous. Germline V CDR1 and CDR2: SQVTM, ANQGSEA. The length of the CDR3 is 13 residues. The V gene lost 8 bases and the J gene lost 3 bases, with 15 bases spanning the gap. CDR3 sequence: CSSRAQGTDTQYF. The CDR3 DNA reads TGCAGCTCTCGGGCTCAAGGGACAGATACGCAGTATTTT.

This clonotype was seen a handful of times. One junction end does not reproduce the germline sequence, and a read error may be involved. The chain joins TRBV28 to TRBJ2-1, with D maybe TRBD1 (6 bases). The CDR3 is made up of 11 amino acids. Per germline, CDR1 MDHEN and CDR2 SYDVKM. CDR3 DNA: TGTGCCAGCAGTTTCCAAGGACAGTGTGACTTC. Its protein product is CASSFQGQCDF.

V and J are TRBV5-5 and TRBJ1-4; TRBD1 agrees at 7 bases. Germline V CDR1 and CDR2: SGHKS, YYEKEE (reference sequence). The CDR3 contains 17 residues. V gave up 3 bases and J gave up 7 bases; unmatched junction bases: 15. CDR3 nucleotide sequence: TGTGCCAGCAGCTGGCGGACGACAGGGACATCGCGTGAAAAACTGTTTTTT. Its translation is CASSWRTTGTSREKLFF.

Concerning this clonotype itself: Its ends do not fully match the called genes, so a read error is possible. V and J are TRBV6-8 and TRBJ2-7; D not resolved. Germline CDR1 and CDR2: MNHGY and SAAAGT. The CDR3 covers 11 residues. The CDR3 nucleotides read TGTGCCAGCAGTCCAGGCGGCGAGCTGTACTTC. This sequence encodes CASSPGGELYF.

This clonotype was observed many times. The J gene is TRBJ1-2, the V gene TRBV7-8; D is unresolved. The V and J ends lost 1 base and 0 bases respectively, with 9 bases between them. Germline V gene sequence: CDR1 SGHVS, CDR2 FQNEAQ. CDR3 length: 15 amino acids. The DNA for the CDR3 is TGTGCCAGCAGCTTAGGAAGCTTAGCTAACTATGGCTACACCTTC. It is translated as CASSLGSLANYGYTF.

The rearrangement uses TRBV14 and TRBJ1-6; D is undetermined. V lost 4 bases to trimming and J lost 10 bases, with 11 bases between them. CDR3 size: 13 residues. Looked up from germline, CDR1 is SGHDN and CDR2 is FVKESK. CDR3 sequence: CASSPLSDSPLHF. CDR3 sequence (DNA): TGTGCCAGCAGCCCCTTATCAGACTCACCCCTCCACTTT.

This clonotype appeared many times. V is TRBV11-2 and J is TRBJ2-2; possibly TRBD1 for D (5 bases). CDR3 size: 14 residues. The V end lost 5 bases, the J end lost 10 bases, and 17 bases lay between the germline ends. Germline V lookup: CDR1 SGHAT, CDR2 FQNNGV. CDR3 nucleotides: TGTGCCAGCAGCACCGCAGGGAAGATCCCGGAGCTGTTTTTT. Its protein is CASSTAGKIPELFF. The full variable domain, in which reference TRBV11-2 and TRBJ2-2 provide the parts outside the CDR3, is EAGVAQSPRYKIIEKRQSVAFWCNPISGHATLYWYQQILGQGPKLLIQFQNNGVVDDSQLPKDRFSAERLKGVDSTLKIQPAKLEDSAVYLCASSTAGKIPELFFGEGSRLTVL.

This clonotype was seen many times. The chain couples TRBV2 to TRBJ2-7, with a tentative D call TRBD1 (6 bases). CDR3 size: 14 residues. Trimming took off 4 bases at V and 1 base at J, with 11 bases between the two ends. Germline lookup yields CDR1 SNHLY and CDR2 FYNNEI. The CDR3 reads CASSVSGTSYEQYF. As DNA, the CDR3 is TGTGCCAGCAGTGTTAGTGGGACATCCTACGAGCAGTACTTC.

The gene calls are TRBV19 and TRBJ1-1; D not certain. CDR3 size: 14 residues. The V end lost 7 bases, the J end lost 5 bases, and 17 bases lay between the germline ends. Germline V gene data show CDR1 as LNHDA and CDR2 as SQIVND (reference sequence). The CDR3 DNA reads TGTGCCAGTACCTCTCCCAGCAGATCAACTGAAGCTTTCTTT. Translation: CASTSPSRSTEAFF.

This clonotype was found many times. J is TRBJ2-7 and V is TRBV7-2; D remains unclear. The CDR3 is 15 residues long. Per the germline V gene, CDR1 is SGHTA and CDR2 is FQGNSA. V was shortened by 1 base and J by 2 bases, with 12 bases between the two germline ends. CDR3 DNA sequence: TGTGCCAGCAGCTTAGGTTTCGGATCTACCTACGAGCAGTACTTC. Amino acids: CASSLGFGSTYEQYF.

On this clonotype itself: A much larger clonotype is one base distant, so this may be a read error. V gene TRBV7-3 combines with J gene TRBJ2-6, with unresolved D. The CDR3 has 15 residues. V gave up 6 bases and J gave up 0 bases, with 9 bases separating them. Germline V CDR1 and CDR2: SGHTA, FQGTGA. The chain's CDR3 is CASSTSLSGANVLTF. DNA of the CDR3: TGTGCCAGCAGTACCTCGCTCTCTGGGGCCAACGTCCTGACTTTC. The variable domain in full, with the rest retrieved from reference TRBV7-3 and TRBJ2-6, is GAGVSQTPSNKVTEKGKYVELRCDPISGHTALYWYRQSLGQGPEFLIYFQGTGAADDSGLPNDRFFAVRPEGSVSTLKIQRTERGDSAVYLCASSTSLSGANVLTFGAGSRLTVL.

The table lists this clonotype with a few counts. This rearrangement joins TRBV6-5 to TRBJ1-2; 7 nucleotides agree with TRBD1. The junction had 4 bases not matched to a gene; V was cut back by 7 bases and J by 8 bases. The CDR3 contains 11 residues. Per germline, CDR1 MNHEY and CDR2 SVGAGI. In DNA, the CDR3 is TGTGCCAGCACTGACAGGGAAGGCTACACCTTC. The encoded protein is CASTDREGYTF.

Many counts were recorded for this clonotype. The chain is built from TRBV7-2 and TRBJ2-7, with 8 positions matching TRBD1. The CDR3 loop spans 15 amino acids. Germline values: CDR1 SGHTA, CDR2 FQGNSA. V was clipped by 5 bases and J by 2 bases; unmatched bases: 8. The CDR3 DNA is TGTGCCAGCAGCCCCCGGACAGGGATCACCTACGAGCAGTACTTC. It is translated as CASSPRTGITYEQYF.

This clonotype was found a few times. The V gene is TRBV4-1, the J gene TRBJ1-5, with 8 bases lining up with TRBD1. This CDR3 has 14 amino acids. J was trimmed by 6 bases and V by 2 bases; bases with no gene match: 3. Germline CDR1 reads MGHRA; CDR2 reads YSYEKL. The CDR3 spells CASSQRQGSQPQHF. In DNA, the CDR3 is TGCGCCAGCAGCCAACGACAGGGGAGTCAGCCCCAGCATTTT.

Ten or more counts support this clonotype. CDR3 in DNA: TGTGCCAGCAGCTTAGGGGTTTCGAACACCGGGGAGCTGTTTTTT. Amino acids: CASSLGVSNTGELFF. The chain carries TRBV7-8 and TRBJ2-2; the D is unclear. V was shortened by 1 base and J by 0 bases, with 6 bases between the two germline ends. The CDR3 runs to 15 residues. The germline gives CDR1 SGHVS, CDR2 FQNEAQ.

This clonotype turned up a few times. V is TRBV20-1 and J is TRBJ2-5; 8 bases match TRBD1. The CDR3 loop spans 15 amino acids. Trimming removed 3 bases from V and 1 base from J; junction bases left unmatched: 7. Germline assignment: CDR1 DFQATT and CDR2 SNEGSKA (reference sequence). The CDR3, as DNA: TGCAGTGCTAGGCCTAGGGACAGGAGCCAAGAGACCCAGTACTTC. Protein sequence: CSARPRDRSQETQYF.

The gene calls are TRBV4-2 and TRBJ1-1, with D possibly being TRBD1 (5 bases). This CDR3 is 15 amino acids long. V lost 0 bases to trimming and J lost 1 base, with 9 bases between them. Germline V gives CDR1 LGHNA, CDR2 YNFKEQ. CDR3 DNA: TGTGCCAGCAGCCAAGAGGGGACGGCGAACACTGAAGCTTTCTTT. Protein sequence: CASSQEGTANTEAFF.

With respect to this clonotype: This clone may be a read error of a much larger clone one base away. The gene calls are TRBV24-1 and TRBJ2-1; D call uncertain. In germline, CDR1 is KGHDR, CDR2 SFDVKD. The CDR3 runs to 15 residues. The CDR3 coding sequence is TGTGCCATCAGTGACCCAGCGTGGGAATACAATGAGCAGTTCTTC. It encodes CAISDPAWEYNEQFF.

This clonotype has a count of ten or more. The chain has TRBV6-2 or TRBV6-3 and TRBJ2-1, with a weak D call TRBD2 (5 bases). The V gene's germline CDR1 is MNHEY and CDR2 SVGEGT. There are 14 residues in the CDR3. Trimming removed 5 bases from V and 4 bases from J, with 12 bases in between. The DNA for the CDR3 is TGTGCCAGCAGTGTATTAGAGGGATACAATGAGCAGTTCTTC. Translated, it gives CASSVLEGYNEQFF.

The table lists this clonotype with many counts. V usage is TRBV7-8 and J usage is TRBJ1-2, with D unresolved. This CDR3 has 14 residues. In germline, CDR1 is SGHVS, CDR2 FQNEAQ. V lost 1 base to trimming and J lost 0 bases, with 6 bases between them. The CDR3 DNA sequence: TGTGCCAGCAGCTTAGGGCAGGCTAACTATGGCTACACCTTC. It encodes CASSLGQANYGYTF.

This clonotype was seen many times. The chain has TRBV7-2 and TRBJ2-3; D unclear. The germline gives CDR1 SGHTA, CDR2 FQGNSA. Trimming shortened V by 1 base and J by 2 bases, and 7 bases separated the two germline ends. The CDR3 is made up of 14 amino acids. CDR3 DNA sequence: TGTGCCAGCAGCTTAGAGCTGGTCACAGATACGCAGTATTTT. It translates to CASSLELVTDTQYF.